The 28 T cell receptor beta chains below were found in one sample sequenced in a study of graft-versus-host responses after intestinal transplantation. The antigens for these receptors are not known. Assay used: immunoSEQ multiplex PCR; TCRdb lists only in-frame clones, some missing. The table has around 90,000 clones, 90% to 95% seen once. The specimen comprised unstimulated CD8+ T cells sorted from spleen or lymph node cells, sampled before intestinal transplant. The source of these receptors is a human donor who received an intestinal transplant.

This clone was detected only once. The chain links TRBV7-6 to TRBJ2-5; 16 positions match TRBD2. Losses at the gene ends were 5 bases for V and 3 bases for J; bases not matched to a gene: 3. The CDR3 covers 16 residues. Germline CDR1 and CDR2: SGHVS and FNYEAQ. In DNA, the CDR3 is TGTGCCAGCAGCACGGGGACTAGCGGGAGGGAAGAGACCCAGTACTTC. This gives the protein CASSTGTSGREETQYF.

V is TRBV11-2 and J is TRBJ2-1; the match to TRBD1 covers 10 bases. Germline trimming cut 6 bases from V and 5 bases from J; bases unmatched to any gene: 4. There are 14 residues in the CDR3. Germline CDR1 SGHAT, CDR2 FQNNGV. The CDR3 reads CASSLGQGHNEQFF. The CDR3 DNA reads TGTGCCAGCAGTTTGGGACAGGGGCACAATGAGCAGTTCTTC.

The J gene is TRBJ2-7, the V gene TRBV28; 11 nucleotides match TRBD2. Germline CDR1 reads MDHEN; CDR2 reads SYDVKM. The CDR3 consists of 15 residues. J lost 3 bases, V lost 4 bases, and 5 bases had no gene match. In nucleotides, the CDR3 is TGTGCCAGCAGTTCCGGACTAGCGGGTCTCTACGAGCAGTACTTC. The encoded protein is CASSSGLAGLYEQYF.

The CDR3 sequence is CSFFMNEQFF. CDR3 DNA: TGCAGTTTCTTTATGAATGAGCAGTTCTTC. The chain employs TRBV20-1 and TRBJ2-1; D is undetermined. The CDR3 consists of 10 residues. From germline, CDR1 is DFQATT and CDR2 SNEGSKA (reference sequence). V was cut by 8 bases and J by 7 bases, with 9 bases left in between.

The chain uses TRBV13 and TRBJ2-5, with 9 bases aligning to TRBD2. Germline values: CDR1 PRHDT, CDR2 FYEKMQ (reference sequence). CDR3 length equals 13 residues. Germline trimming cut 4 bases from V and 8 bases from J; bases unmatched to any gene: 5. The CDR3 region is CASSSGLAITQYF. Written as DNA, the CDR3 is TGTGCCAGCAGCTCCGGACTAGCGATCACCCAGTACTTC.

The chain is built from TRBV27 and TRBJ2-7; 9 positions match TRBD2. The CDR3 has 15 residues. Germline V gene data show CDR1 as MNHEY and CDR2 as SMNVEV (reference sequence). J lost 0 bases, V lost 6 bases, and 6 bases had no gene match. In DNA, the CDR3 is TGTGCCAGCAGAAACCGAGCGGGAGGCTCCTACGAGCAGTACTTC. It specifies CASRNRAGGSYEQYF.

CDR3 nucleotides: TGTGCCAGTAGTCCCCTTAGCGGGGCTACCTACAATGAGCAGTTCTTC. It translates to CASSPLSGATYNEQFF. This sequence joins TRBV19 and TRBJ2-1, with TRBD2 matching 8 bases. CDR1 and CDR2 from the germline V gene are LNHDA and SQIVND (reference sequence). The CDR3 covers 16 residues. V was clipped by 5 bases and J by 2 bases; unmatched bases: 8. Based on the CDR3 plus reference TRBV19 and TRBJ2-1, the full variable domain is DGGITQSPKYLFRKEGQNVTLSCEQNLNHDAMYWYRQDPGQGLRLIYYSQIVNDFQKGDIAEGYSVSREKKESFPLTVTSAQKNPTAFYLCASSPLSGATYNEQFFGPGTRLTVL.

The V call is TRBV6-1, the J call TRBJ2-1; 8 bases match TRBD1. CDR3 length equals 14 residues. J lost 6 bases, V lost 2 bases, and 3 bases had no gene match. CDR1 is MNHNS, CDR2 SASEGT, per germline. The CDR3 DNA sequence: TGTGCCAGCAGTGAACAGGGGGCACGCAATGAGCAGTTCTTC. Its protein product is CASSEQGARNEQFF.

V gene TRBV5-1 combines with J gene TRBJ2-1; 10 nucleotides align to TRBD2. CDR1 SGHRS and CDR2 YFSETQ come from the germline V gene. The length of the CDR3 is 16 residues. The trim removed 2 bases at V and 4 bases at J, leaving 6 bases unmatched. The CDR3 region is CASSFGLAASYNEQFF. The CDR3 DNA is TGCGCCAGCAGCTTTGGACTAGCGGCGTCATACAATGAGCAGTTCTTC.

The chain couples TRBV27 to TRBJ1-1; TRBD1 matches 7 bases. J gave up 5 bases and V 7 bases, and 25 bases lay outside the gene matches. This CDR3 is 19 amino acids long. Per the germline V gene, CDR1 is MNHEY and CDR2 is SMNVEV (reference sequence). The CDR3 reads CASTILGAGRDPRGTEAFF. The CDR3 DNA sequence: TGTGCCAGCACCATTTTAGGGGCAGGACGGGACCCCAGGGGGACTGAAGCTTTCTTT.

This chain connects TRBV4-1 to TRBJ2-1; 10 bases are shared with TRBD2. The germline gives CDR1 MGHRA, CDR2 YSYEKL. This CDR3 has 16 residues. Trimming removed 3 bases from V and 4 bases from J; junction bases left unmatched: 6. CDR3 region: CASSHGIAGGYNEQFF. In DNA form, the CDR3 reads TGCGCCAGCAGCCACGGAATAGCGGGGGGTTACAATGAGCAGTTCTTC.

This chain joins TRBV7-9 and TRBJ1-2, with D hard to call. Trimming shortened V by 1 base and J by 2 bases, and 11 bases separated the two germline ends. CDR3 length: 15 amino acids. CDR1 and CDR2 (germline): SEHNR, FQNEAQ (reference sequence). CDR3 DNA: TGTGCCAGCAGCTTAGTGGGCCCAGACAACTATGGCTACACCTTC. As protein: CASSLVGPDNYGYTF. Full variable domain (remainder filled in from reference TRBV7-9 and TRBJ1-2): DTGVSQNPRHKITKRGQNVTFRCDPISEHNRLYWYRQTLGQGPEFLTYFQNEAQLEKSRLLSDRFSAERPKGSFSTLEIQRTEQGDSAMYLCASSLVGPDNYGYTFGSGTRLTVV.

This chain uses TRBV5-4 with TRBJ2-7, with D maybe TRBD2 (5 bases). The ends were cut back, 4 bases at V and 0 bases at J, with 14 bases in the middle. Germline CDR1 reads SGHNT; CDR2 reads YYREEE (reference sequence). CDR3 length: 15 residues. The CDR3 loop reads CASSMNGVLSYEQYF. CDR3 in DNA: TGTGCCAGCAGCATGAACGGGGTACTCTCCTACGAGCAGTACTTC.

V gene TRBV9 combines with J gene TRBJ1-2, with D unresolved. Germline V gene data show CDR1 as SGDLS and CDR2 as YYNGEE. Trimming shortened V by 4 bases and J by 8 bases, and 18 bases separated the two germline ends. This CDR3 is built from 14 residues. The CDR3 nucleotides read TGTGCCAGCAGCCCAACTCCGGGGTCCTTCGGCTACACCTTC. Protein product: CASSPTPGSFGYTF.

The V call is TRBV12-5, the J call TRBJ1-1; D remains ambiguous. Germline CDR1 is LGHNT and CDR2 is FRNRAP. V shed 4 bases and J shed 4 bases, with 13 bases lying between them. This CDR3 spans 14 amino acids. The CDR3 loop is CASGYFGSGTEAFF. The CDR3 bases are TGTGCTAGTGGTTACTTCGGTAGTGGCACTGAAGCTTTCTTT.

The chain links TRBV2 to TRBJ2-5, with 10 bases aligning to TRBD1. The J call may be incorrect, as the DNA end agrees better with TRBJ2-7. The CDR3 is 16 residues long. In germline, CDR1 is SNHLY, CDR2 FYNNEI. CDR3 sequence (DNA): TGTGCCAGCAGGCTTACCGGGACAGGGGCTACCTACGAGCAGTACTTC. Its protein product is CASRLTGTGATYEQYF.

This chain uses TRBV5-4 with TRBJ2-1; D perhaps matches TRBD2 (6 bases). Germline V lookup: CDR1 SGHNT, CDR2 YYREEE (reference sequence). The V gene lost 4 bases and the J gene lost 7 bases, with 18 bases spanning the gap. The CDR3 covers 15 residues. The CDR3 DNA reads as TGTGCCAGCAGCCCCGGGGGTCGGGGGTTAAATGAGCAGTTCTTC. Translating gives CASSPGGRGLNEQFF.

The J gene is TRBJ1-1, the V gene TRBV4-1; D gene unclear. The CDR3 totals 17 residues. V shed 0 bases and J shed 5 bases, with 19 bases lying between them. Germline V gene lookup returns CDR1 MGHRA and CDR2 YSYEKL. The CDR3 loop is CASSQDVRGRGDTEAFF. DNA of the CDR3: TGCGCCAGCAGCCAAGATGTCCGGGGTCGGGGAGATACTGAAGCTTTCTTT.

The chain links TRBV7-9 to TRBJ2-2; TRBD1 aligns across 8 bases. CDR3 length: 14 amino acids. Germline values: CDR1 SEHNR, CDR2 FQNEAQ (reference sequence). Unmatched junction bases numbered 7, after V lost 6 bases and J lost 7 bases. Written as DNA, the CDR3 is TGTGCCAGCAGGGATGGACAGGGCGGCGGGGAGCTGTTTTTT. It is translated as CASRDGQGGGELFF.

This clone occurred a few times. The rearrangement links TRBV6-6 to TRBJ2-1; TRBD2 is a possible D gene (6 bases). The CDR3 has 13 residues. Germline V CDR1 and CDR2: MNHNY, SVGAGI (reference sequence). Deletions cut 6 bases from V and 3 bases from J, with 9 bases between. In DNA, the CDR3 is TGTGCCAGCAGATCGACTAGCTACAATGAGCAGTTCTTC. It yields the protein CASRSTSYNEQFF.

This clone was seen a single time. The genes are TRBV7-8 and TRBJ2-4; possibly TRBD1 for D (6 bases). The CDR3 runs 19 residues. Trimming left V 3 bases short and J 0 bases short, with 21 bases between. Germline CDR1 is SGHVS and CDR2 is FQNEAQ. The CDR3 region is CASSFADIRTALAKNIQYF. The CDR3 DNA reads as TGTGCCAGCAGCTTCGCCGATATTAGGACAGCACTAGCCAAAAACATTCAGTACTTC.

This clone has just one count. The chain employs TRBV28 and TRBJ1-1; 8 bases are a match to TRBD1. The germline V gene encodes CDR1 MDHEN and CDR2 SYDVKM. The CDR3 is 16 residues long. Trimming cost V 6 bases and J 0 bases; bases outside gene matches: 9. CDR3 sequence: CASSLNTGGMNTEAFF. The CDR3 DNA is TGTGCCAGCAGCCTAAACACAGGGGGGATGAACACTGAAGCTTTCTTT. Together with reference TRBV28 and TRBJ1-1, the CDR3 gives the full variable domain: DVKVTQSSRYLVKRTGEKVFLECVQDMDHENMFWYRQDPGLGLRLIYFSYDVKMKEKGDIPEGYSVSREKKERFSLILESASTNQTSMYLCASSLNTGGMNTEAFFGQGTRLTVV.

The CDR3 sequence: CASSHRPRNQGAFF. CDR3 bases: TGCGCCAGCAGCCACCGCCCCAGAAACCAGGGAGCTTTCTTT. V usage is TRBV4-1 and J usage is TRBJ1-1; weak D call: TRBD1 (5 bases). Trimming removed 3 bases from V and 10 bases from J, with 18 bases in between. Germline CDR1 MGHRA, CDR2 YSYEKL. This CDR3 spans 14 amino acids.

CDR3 nucleotides: TGTGCCAGCAGCCCAGCCGGGGTTTTGGATACGCAGTATTTT. It codes for CASSPAGVLDTQYF. The V and J genes are TRBV7-9 and TRBJ2-3, with D possibly TRBD2 on 5 matching bases. Per the germline V gene, CDR1 is SEHNR and CDR2 is FQNEAQ (reference sequence). V gave up 5 bases and J gave up 6 bases, with 15 bases separating them. CDR3 length equals 14 residues.

The V call is TRBV27, the J call TRBJ1-1, with TRBD1 identical over 9 bases. Per the germline V gene, CDR1 is MNHEY and CDR2 is SMNVEV (reference sequence). After removal of 4 bases from V and 4 bases from J, the junction contained 13 bases not matched to a gene. This CDR3 spans 17 amino acids. CDR3 residues: CASSSRGTGFLFTEAFF. In nucleotides, the CDR3 is TGTGCCAGCAGTTCCAGAGGGACAGGGTTTTTGTTCACTGAAGCTTTCTTT.

This chain joins TRBV19 and TRBJ1-6; 8 positions match TRBD1. There are 15 residues in the CDR3. Trimming took 6 bases from V and 6 from J; bases not matched to a gene: 7. Germline V gene lookup returns CDR1 LNHDA and CDR2 SQIVND (reference sequence). The DNA for the CDR3 is TGTGCCAGTAGCCCGACAGGGGTTGGTAATTCACCCCTCCACTTT. Translated, it gives CASSPTGVGNSPLHF.

The chain employs TRBV6-5 and TRBJ2-1, with 11 bases that match TRBD2. The CDR3 contains 15 residues. The junction had 2 bases not matched to a gene; V was cut back by 6 bases and J by 1 base. CDR1 MNHEY and CDR2 SVGAGI come from the germline V gene. The CDR3 DNA reads TGTGCCAGCAGAACTAGCGGGAGTTCCTACAATGAGCAGTTCTTC. As protein: CASRTSGSSYNEQFF.

This clone was recorded only once. This chain joins TRBV18 and TRBJ1-1; unclear D gene. The germline V gene has CDR1 KGHSH and CDR2 LQKENI. The CDR3 spans 12 residues. The V end lost 5 bases, the J end lost 7 bases, and 11 bases lay between the germline ends. The CDR3 nucleotides read TGTGCCAGCTCAGACGGTGGCGGTGAAGCTTTCTTT. Its protein product is CASSDGGGEAFF.